One sample yielded the 26 T cell receptor beta chains listed below, sequenced in a study of cytomegalovirus exposure and HLA in healthy donors (dated by TCRdb to 2017 to 2019). Preparation of the library involved the immunoSEQ multiplex PCR assay. In TCRdb, the immuneACCESS table is reduced to in-frame sequences with V and J assigned. These tables do not hold every clone; where another copy was compared, an unresolved V gene accounts for under half, and the others remain unexplained. The sample table contains around 260,000 clones; only one count was recorded for 90% of them. The top ten clonotypes cover around 3.1% of the sample. Sequencing was done on a sample of PBMCs. The receptors were gathered from a woman aged 25-40 years in good health and CMV-seronegative.

CDR3 nucleotide sequence: TGTGCCAGCAGTTTTAGGGGGAACCACTATGGCTACACCTTC. Translation: CASSFRGNHYGYTF. This chain connects TRBV28 to TRBJ1-2; tentative D call: TRBD1 (6 bases). With 3 bases removed from V and 3 bases from J, the gap between germline ends came to 11 bases. The V gene's germline CDR1 is MDHEN and CDR2 SYDVKM. The CDR3 contains 14 residues.

About this clone: Sequence at one end of the junction differs from germline and may be a read error. The chain employs TRBV28 and TRBJ2-5; 9 nucleotides agree with TRBD2. The length of the CDR3 is 14 residues. The germline V gene has CDR1 MDHEN and CDR2 SYDVKM. The CDR3 here is CASSSGLAQGTQYF. Here the CDR3 DNA reads TGTGCCAGCAGTTCGGGACTAGCCCAAGGGACCCAGTACTTC.

This chain links TRBV27 with TRBJ2-2; no reliable D call. Trimming pared 5 bases from V and 3 bases from J, leaving 10 bases between. Germline values: CDR1 MNHEY, CDR2 SMNVEV (reference sequence). The CDR3 runs to 14 residues. CDR3 in DNA: TGTGCCAGCAGTCCCGACACCTACACCGGGGAGCTGTTTTTT. Amino acids: CASSPDTYTGELFF.

This chain connects TRBV4-1 to TRBJ2-3; 7 positions match TRBD2. Trimming at V came to 4 bases and at J to 0 bases, leaving 1 base not matched to a gene. The CDR3 runs to 14 residues. Germline CDR1 and CDR2: MGHRA and YSYEKL. The CDR3: CASSLSGSTDTQYF. The CDR3 DNA is TGCGCCAGCAGCCTTAGCGGGAGCACAGATACGCAGTATTTT.

The chain has TRBV7-2 and TRBJ2-7, with 12 bases matching TRBD2. This CDR3 is 16 amino acids long. The J segment lost 3 bases and the V segment lost 3 bases, leaving 6 bases of the junction unmatched. Germline CDR1 reads SGHTA; CDR2 reads FQGNSA. CDR3 residues: CASSLSSGRVSYEQYF. As DNA, the CDR3 is TGTGCCAGCAGCTTGTCTAGCGGGAGGGTTAGCTACGAGCAGTACTTC.

J is TRBJ2-3 and V is TRBV4-1; tentative D call: TRBD1 (5 bases). Germline CDR1 reads MGHRA; CDR2 reads YSYEKL. The CDR3 has 15 residues. V gave up 1 base and J gave up 2 bases, with 10 bases separating them. The CDR3 DNA is TGCGCCAGCAGCCAAGGCAGGACACCCACAGATACGCAGTATTTT. Its translation: CASSQGRTPTDTQYF.

This clone has a handful of counts. The chain recombines TRBV19 with TRBJ1-1; no definite D call. The CDR3 is made up of 13 amino acids. Trimming removed 3 bases from V and 4 bases from J, with 9 bases in between. Germline V lookup: CDR1 LNHDA, CDR2 SQIVND (reference sequence). DNA for the CDR3: TGTGCCAGTAGTATGGTCCTTCTCACTGAAGCTTTCTTT. The encoded protein is CASSMVLLTEAFF. Full variable domain (missing parts from reference TRBV19 and TRBJ1-1): DGGITQSPKYLFRKEGQNVTLSCEQNLNHDAMYWYRQDPGQGLRLIYYSQIVNDFQKGDIAEGYSVSREKKESFPLTVTSAQKNPTAFYLCASSMVLLTEAFFGQGTRLTVV.

The chain carries TRBV19 and TRBJ2-7; D call uncertain. V lost 7 bases to trimming and J lost 1 base, with 11 bases between them. Germline V CDR1 and CDR2: LNHDA, SQIVND (reference sequence). The CDR3 consists of 13 residues. The DNA for the CDR3 is TGTGCCAGTAAGGATTCGGGTTCCTACGAGCAGTACTTC. This codes for CASKDSGSYEQYF.

As DNA, the CDR3 is TGTGCCAGCAGTTACCTCGCTCCGGGACAGGTGACTGAAGCTTTCTTT. Encoded protein: CASSYLAPGQVTEAFF. This chain uses TRBV6-5 with TRBJ1-1; 8 bases match TRBD1. CDR1 MNHEY and CDR2 SVGAGI come from the germline V gene. This CDR3 has 16 residues. With V trimmed by 2 bases and J by 5 bases, 10 bases remained unmatched.

V is TRBV5-1 and J is TRBJ2-1, with a tentative D call TRBD2 (5 bases). V gave up 2 bases and J gave up 5 bases, with 14 bases separating them. There are 15 residues in the CDR3. CDR1 is SGHRS and CDR2 is YFSETQ in the germline V gene. DNA of the CDR3: TGCGCCAGCAGCTTCTCGGGCGAGGGTAACAATGAGCAGTTCTTC. Protein product: CASSFSGEGNNEQFF.

This clone was detected once. V and J are TRBV27 and TRBJ2-1, with 9 bases matching TRBD2. The CDR3 consists of 14 residues. The germline V gene has CDR1 MNHEY and CDR2 SMNVEV (reference sequence). J was trimmed by 6 bases and V by 5 bases; bases with no gene match: 5. Here the CDR3 DNA reads TGTGCCAGCAGTGTTAGCGGGAGTTTCAATGAGCAGTTCTTC. Its translation: CASSVSGSFNEQFF.

The chain recombines TRBV6-5 with TRBJ2-5; TRBD1 matches 9 bases. Germline-derived CDR1 and CDR2 are MNHEY and SVGAGI. The CDR3 has 13 amino acids. V trimming: 5 bases; J trimming: 4 bases; junction bases outside the gene matches: 2. The CDR3 DNA is TGTGCCAGCAGTCAACAGGGGGCAGAGACCCAGTACTTC. The encoded protein is CASSQQGAETQYF.

The chain employs TRBV12-5 and TRBJ2-2; TRBD1 matches 7 bases. The CDR3 loop spans 14 amino acids. With 8 bases clipped from V and 3 bases from J, the junction kept 6 bases outside the gene matches. CDR1 LGHNT and CDR2 FRNRAP come from the germline V gene. CDR3 coding DNA: TGTGCTAGTCAGTACAGGGGATACACCGGGGAGCTGTTTTTT. Translating it yields CASQYRGYTGELFF.

J is TRBJ2-7 and V is TRBV5-6; D is undetermined. The length of the CDR3 is 13 residues. Germline lookup yields CDR1 SGHDT and CDR2 YYEEEE. The V end lost 4 bases, the J end lost 6 bases, and 14 bases lay between the germline ends. The CDR3 loop reads CASSGRSFGEQYF. CDR3 DNA: TGTGCCAGCAGCGGCAGGAGTTTTGGCGAGCAGTACTTC.

The chain links TRBV6-1 to TRBJ1-2; 7 bases fit TRBD1. The ends lost 8 bases at V and 4 bases at J; junction bases unmatched: 10. Looked up from germline, CDR1 is MNHNS and CDR2 is SASEGT. The CDR3 consists of 14 residues. CDR3 coding DNA: TGTGCCAGCTGCCGGGACAGCCCTCTCTATGGCTACACCTTC. This gives the protein CASCRDSPLYGYTF.

J is TRBJ1-4 and V is TRBV19; the D is unclear. Germline V gives CDR1 LNHDA, CDR2 SQIVND (reference sequence). V lost 4 bases and J 0 bases, leaving 12 bases between the germline ends. The CDR3 sequence is 16 residues long. CDR3 sequence (DNA): TGTGCCAGTAGTACGCAAAAGGTAGCAACTAATGAAAAACTGTTTTTT. Translation gives CASSTQKVATNEKLFF.

The gene calls are TRBV27 and TRBJ2-7; possible D gene TRBD1, 6 bases. The CDR3 runs 15 residues. Germline V gives CDR1 MNHEY, CDR2 SMNVEV (reference sequence). V lost 4 bases and J lost 2, with 15 bases in between. The CDR3 loop is CASSSPDRRTYEQYF. Here the CDR3 DNA reads TGTGCCAGCAGTTCCCCGGACAGACGTACCTACGAGCAGTACTTC.

The CDR3 reads CASSFGTHGSYEQYF. As DNA, the CDR3 is TGTGCCAGCAGCTTTGGGACACACGGTTCCTACGAGCAGTACTTC. The J gene is TRBJ2-7, the V gene TRBV11-3; the D gene is possibly TRBD1 (6 bases). The CDR3 covers 15 residues. Germline V lookup: CDR1 SGHNT, CDR2 YENEEA. Between the trimmed V and J ends, which lost 3 bases and 1 base, there was a span of 13 bases.

A few counts support this clone. The chain links TRBV7-3 to TRBJ1-1; the D is unclear. Germline assignment: CDR1 SGHTA and CDR2 FQGTGA. V lost 1 base and J lost 1, with 7 bases in between. The CDR3 is made up of 14 amino acids. The CDR3 region is CASSLKRRNTEAFF. In DNA form, the CDR3 reads TGTGCCAGCAGCTTAAAGCGACGGAACACTGAAGCTTTCTTT.

The V gene is TRBV6-1, the J gene TRBJ2-3; D is unresolved. V lost 5 bases and J lost 10, with 10 bases in between. The germline CDR1 and CDR2 sequences are MNHNS and SASEGT. There are 11 residues in the CDR3. This chain's CDR3 is CASSSPHAQYF. The CDR3 DNA is TGTGCCAGCAGTTCCCCCCATGCGCAGTATTTT.

The chain joins TRBV11-3 to TRBJ2-4, with 7 positions matching TRBD2. Per germline, CDR1 SGHNT and CDR2 YENEEA. V trimming: 3 bases; J trimming: 7 bases; junction bases outside the gene matches: 9. CDR3 length: 15 residues. DNA for the CDR3: TGTGCCAGCAGCTTTGGGACCCCCGGGGGGAACATTCAGTACTTC. The encoded protein is CASSFGTPGGNIQYF.

This clone was seen only once. The J gene is TRBJ2-7, the V gene TRBV28, with a tentative D call TRBD2 (6 bases). The germline CDR1 and CDR2 sequences are MDHEN and SYDVKM. This CDR3 is 13 amino acids long. V dropped 6 bases and J dropped 2 bases, with 11 bases sitting between them. This CDR3 reads CASSFSGPYEQYF. Written as DNA, the CDR3 is TGTGCCAGCAGCTTCAGCGGGCCCTACGAGCAGTACTTC.

This chain joins TRBV11-2 and TRBJ2-1, with D possibly matching TRBD2 (6 bases). This CDR3 contains 13 residues. The germline CDR1 and CDR2 sequences are SGHAT and FQNNGV. Trimming shortened V by 4 bases and J by 5 bases, and 9 bases separated the two germline ends. As DNA, the CDR3 is TGTGCCAGCAGCTGGGGACTGCACAATGAGCAGTTCTTC. Translation gives CASSWGLHNEQFF.

CDR3 loop: CASSFTAGTSGTTYEQYF. CDR3 DNA: TGTGCCAGCAGTTTCACAGCCGGGACTAGCGGCACAACCTACGAGCAGTACTTC. The rearrangement uses TRBV28 and TRBJ2-7; TRBD2 aligns across 11 bases. V was clipped by 3 bases and J by 2 bases; unmatched bases: 12. The CDR3 spans 18 residues. The germline V gene has CDR1 MDHEN and CDR2 SYDVKM.

The V gene is TRBV28, the J gene TRBJ2-2; 9 bases line up with TRBD2. V lost 4 bases and J lost 6; bases outside the gene matches: 9. This CDR3 is 16 amino acids long. Germline CDR1 is MDHEN and CDR2 is SYDVKM. CDR3 bases: TGTGCCAGCAGTTCACCAGGGACTAGCTTTGCCGGGGAGCTGTTTTTT. Its translation: CASSSPGTSFAGELFF.

The V call is TRBV19, the J call TRBJ2-6; 8 bases map to TRBD1. CDR3 length: 19 residues. Germline values: CDR1 LNHDA, CDR2 SQIVND (reference sequence). Losses at the gene ends were 5 bases for V and 0 bases for J; bases not matched to a gene: 12. The CDR3 nucleotides read TGTGCCAGTAGTTTCCACAGGGGGATAGGGATCTCTGGGGCCAACGTCCTGACTTTC. This translates into CASSFHRGIGISGANVLTF.